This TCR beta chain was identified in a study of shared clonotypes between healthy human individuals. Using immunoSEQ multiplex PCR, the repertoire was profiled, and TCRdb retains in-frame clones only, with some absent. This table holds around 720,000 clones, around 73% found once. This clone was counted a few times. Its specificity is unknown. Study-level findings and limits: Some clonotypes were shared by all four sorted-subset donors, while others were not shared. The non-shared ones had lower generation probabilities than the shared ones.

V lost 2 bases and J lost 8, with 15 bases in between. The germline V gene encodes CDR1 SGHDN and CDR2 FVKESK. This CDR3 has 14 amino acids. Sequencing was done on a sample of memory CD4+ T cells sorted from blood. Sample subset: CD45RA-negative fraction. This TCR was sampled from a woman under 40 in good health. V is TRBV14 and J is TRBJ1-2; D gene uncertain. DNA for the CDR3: TGTGCCAGCAGCCAATCGGACGGTTTGTGGGGCTACACCTTC. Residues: CASSQSDGLWGYTF.